Following are 19 T cell receptor beta chains from one sample sequenced in a study of blood T cell repertoires in COVID-19. TCRdb's table, derived via immunoSEQ multiplex PCR, lists solely in-frame clones and lacks some. The sample records around 280,000 clones, nearly 90% being singletons. Specimen: PBMCs or T cells enriched from blood (not recorded which). The receptors were sampled from a woman aged 18-35 years with acute COVID-19.

J is TRBJ2-1 and V is TRBV6-2 or TRBV6-3, with D perhaps matching TRBD1 (6 bases). The CDR3 contains 15 residues. V was clipped by 2 bases and J by 8 bases, with 16 bases between them. Looked up from germline, CDR1 is MNHEY and CDR2 is SVGEGT. The CDR3 nucleotides are TGTGCCAGCAGTTACACCCAACAGGGTCTATATGAGCAGTTCTTC. Protein product: CASSYTQQGLYEQFF.

Worth noting for this clone: A junction end diverges from the germline sequence, so it may reflect a read error. The chain is built from TRBV15 and TRBJ1-2; 8 positions match TRBD1. The length of the CDR3 is 14 residues. Looked up from germline, CDR1 is LNHNV and CDR2 is YYDKDF (reference sequence). CDR3 DNA: TGTGCCACCAGCGGAGACAGGGGCGGGTATGGCTACACCTTC. Encoded protein: CATSGDRGGYGYTF. The full variable domain, rest sourced from reference TRBV15 and TRBJ1-2, is DAMVIQNPRYQVTQFGKPVTLSCSQTLNHNVMYWYQQKSSQAPKLLFHYYDKDFNNEADTPDNFQSRRPNTSFCFLDIRSPGLGDTAMYLCATSGDRGGYGYTFGSGTRLTVV.

The V gene is TRBV5-1, the J gene TRBJ2-1; 10 nucleotides agree with TRBD2. Per the germline V gene, CDR1 is SGHRS and CDR2 is YFSETQ. CDR3 length: 19 residues. The V and J ends lost 2 bases and 6 bases, in that order; junction bases with no gene match: 17. The chain's CDR3 is CASSFPTLTLAGTVNEQFF. In DNA form, the CDR3 reads TGCGCCAGCAGCTTCCCCACGCTTACACTAGCGGGAACGGTCAATGAGCAGTTCTTC. Filled out from reference TRBV5-1 and TRBJ2-1, the complete variable domain reads KAGVTQTPRYLIKTRGQQVTLSCSPISGHRSVSWYQQTPGQGLQFLFEYFSETQRNKGNFPGRFSGRQFSNSRSEMNVSTLELGDSALYLCASSFPTLTLAGTVNEQFFGPGTRLTVL.

CDR3 DNA sequence: TGTGCCAGCAGCCAAGTCCGGGGAGCTGGCTATGGCTACACCTTC. Its translation is CASSQVRGAGYGYTF. The chain carries TRBV3-1 (or the pseudogene TRBV3-2) and TRBJ1-2; D gene uncertain. CDR1 is LGHDT, CDR2 YNNKEL, per germline (reference sequence). The CDR3 sequence is 15 residues long. Deletions cut 1 base from V and 4 bases from J, with 13 bases between.

This chain joins TRBV4-1 and TRBJ1-1, with D perhaps TRBD1 (6 bases). Deletions cut 0 bases from V and 2 bases from J, with 10 bases between. This CDR3 region has 15 residues. The germline CDR1 and CDR2 sequences are MGHRA and YSYEKL. CDR3 DNA sequence: TGCGCCAGCAGCCAAGATAGGGGGGGCAACACTGAAGCTTTCTTT. Translation gives CASSQDRGGNTEAFF.

The chain has TRBV18 and TRBJ1-3; possibly TRBD1 for D (6 bases). CDR1 is KGHSH, CDR2 LQKENI, per germline. This CDR3 has 14 residues. Trimming left V 3 bases short and J 5 bases short, with 11 bases between. In DNA form, the CDR3 reads TGTGCCAGCTCACCGCCCGACAGGCGAAACACCATATATTTT. Residues: CASSPPDRRNTIYF.

The V gene is TRBV29-1, the J gene TRBJ2-1; D might be TRBD2 (5 bases). The germline V gene has CDR1 SQVTM and CDR2 ANQGSEA. CDR3 size: 14 residues. V was shortened by 7 bases and J by 6 bases, with 19 bases between the two germline ends. The CDR3 DNA is TGCAGCGCTATTGAGCCCGGGAACGTCAATGAGCAGTTCTTC. Its translation is CSAIEPGNVNEQFF.

The rearrangement uses TRBV2 and TRBJ2-7; 8 nucleotides match TRBD2. Germline V gene lookup returns CDR1 SNHLY and CDR2 FYNNEI. The CDR3 spans 13 residues. V dropped 4 bases and J dropped 2; count of bases not matched to a gene: 1. The CDR3 sequence: CASSAGGTYEQYF. CDR3 nucleotides: TGTGCCAGCAGTGCGGGGGGGACCTACGAGCAGTACTTC.

The J gene is TRBJ2-5, the V gene TRBV5-5; D might be TRBD1 (6 bases). Per the germline V gene, CDR1 is SGHKS and CDR2 is YYEKEE (reference sequence). Trimming cost V 0 bases and J 2 bases, with 11 bases left between them. The CDR3 covers 15 residues. CDR3 region: CASSLAGVGQETQYF. For the CDR3, the DNA is TGTGCCAGCAGCTTGGCAGGGGTGGGACAAGAGACCCAGTACTTC.

The V and J genes are TRBV19 and TRBJ2-7, with 7 bases fitting TRBD1. CDR3 size: 15 residues. J gave up 5 bases and V 2 bases, and 9 bases lay outside the gene matches. CDR1 is LNHDA, CDR2 SQIVND, per germline (reference sequence). The CDR3 DNA reads TGTGCCAGTAGTATAAATACAGGGGTTCTGGACGAGCAGTACTTC. Protein sequence: CASSINTGVLDEQYF.

The V call is TRBV30, the J call TRBJ1-1; no clear D. The germline V gene encodes CDR1 GTSNPN and CDR2 SVGIG (reference sequence). The CDR3 contains 13 residues. V was pared by 7 bases and J by 2 bases, with 14 bases between. CDR3 DNA sequence: TGTGCCTTTCAGTCACAGCTCAACACTGAAGCTTTCTTT. Its protein is CAFQSQLNTEAFF.

The chain couples TRBV20-1 to TRBJ2-7; 8 nucleotides align to TRBD1. Trimming took 3 bases from V and 3 from J; bases not matched to a gene: 4. Germline V CDR1 and CDR2: DFQATT, SNEGSKA (reference sequence). The CDR3 runs 13 residues. CDR3 sequence: CSASADRGYEQYF. The CDR3 coding sequence is TGCAGTGCTAGTGCTGACAGGGGCTACGAGCAGTACTTC.

The V and J genes are TRBV5-1 and TRBJ2-7; 8 nucleotides align to TRBD2. The CDR3 is 15 amino acids. V shed 4 bases, J shed 1 base, and the junction held 7 bases outside the gene matches. Germline values: CDR1 SGHRS, CDR2 YFSETQ. CDR3 in DNA: TGCGCCAGCAGCCGGTCGGGAGGGTTTTCCTACGAGCAGTACTTC. Protein: CASSRSGGFSYEQYF.

This clone was counted only a few times. The J gene is TRBJ2-5, the V gene TRBV6-5; TRBD2 matches 8 bases. The V and J ends lost 9 bases and 2 bases, in that order; junction bases with no gene match: 8. The CDR3 covers 14 residues. Germline V CDR1 and CDR2: MNHEY, SVGAGI. In DNA, the CDR3 is TGTGCCAGTACACAACTAGCGGCACAAGAGACCCAGTACTTC. It translates to CASTQLAAQETQYF.

This clone came up a few times. The chain is built from TRBV28 and TRBJ1-5; 8 bases line up with TRBD1. The CDR3 consists of 14 residues. CDR1 is MDHEN, CDR2 SYDVKM, per germline. V lost 4 bases to trimming and J lost 6 bases; unmatched junction nucleotides: 5. Written as DNA, the CDR3 is TGTGCCAGCAGTTCACCCCAGGGGGCTCAGCCCCAGCATTTT. Protein product: CASSSPQGAQPQHF.

The chain couples TRBV5-4 to TRBJ1-1; no firm D call. Trimming cost V 0 bases and J 4 bases, with 7 bases left between them. CDR3 size: 13 residues. Germline V gene lookup returns CDR1 SGHNT and CDR2 YYREEE (reference sequence). The DNA for the CDR3 is TGTGCCAGCAGCTTGGGTGCAGTCACTGAAGCTTTCTTT. Protein: CASSLGAVTEAFF.

V is TRBV9 and J is TRBJ2-7, with D perhaps TRBD1 (5 bases). V was clipped by 4 bases and J by 1 base, with 9 bases between them. CDR1 is SGDLS, CDR2 YYNGEE, per germline. The CDR3 totals 13 residues. The CDR3 region is CASSSGRSYEQYF. The CDR3 DNA sequence: TGTGCCAGCAGCTCAGGGCGGTCCTACGAGCAGTACTTC.

The rearrangement uses TRBV7-9 and TRBJ2-5, with D possibly being TRBD1 (6 bases). The germline V gene has CDR1 SEHNR and CDR2 FQNEAQ (reference sequence). V was pared by 7 bases and J by 5 bases, with 32 bases between. The CDR3 runs 19 residues. CDR3 residues: CASIGLGRGFRPPLETQYF. As DNA, the CDR3 is TGTGCCAGCATAGGGTTAGGCAGGGGATTTCGTCCCCCTCTGGAGACCCAGTACTTC.

This rearrangement joins TRBV5-5 to TRBJ2-7, with TRBD1 as a possible D gene (6 bases). V lost 2 bases, J lost 4 bases, and 10 bases lay in between. This CDR3 contains 13 residues. In germline, CDR1 is SGHKS, CDR2 YYEKEE (reference sequence). CDR3 in amino acids: CASSFWTAYEQYF. DNA for the CDR3: TGTGCCAGCAGCTTTTGGACAGCGTACGAGCAGTACTTC.